These T cell receptor beta chains were read from a single sample in a study of CD8 T cells in Susac syndrome. TCRdb re-called the immunoSEQ multiplex PCR reads through MiXCR, storing one row per CDR3 protein. The sample lists 50,000 to 65,000 distinct CDR3 sequences; roughly 92% were seen once. The source material was CD8+ T cells from PBMCs. Source of these receptors: a human donor in good health. The CDR3 runs from the conserved cysteine through the conserved F or W. D genes are given only for firm matches. Expanded clones are given a class, and other clones once, few, many or no size at all.

NA	TRBV20-1	TRBJ2-5	NA	CSAFYVGQYF	TGCAGTGCATTTTATGTGGGCCAGTACTTC
NA	TRBV7-9	TRBJ2-5	NA	CASSPGDEETQYF	TGTGCCAGCAGCCCCGGAGATGAAGAGACCCAGTACTTC
TRBD1	TRBV12-3/TRBV12-4	TRBJ1-1	once	CASRPGGEDEAFF	TGTGCCAGCAGGCCAGGGGGGGAAGATGAAGCTTTCTTT
NA	TRBV11-3	TRBJ2-1	NA	CASSSRFSSYNEQFF	TGTGCCAGCAGCTCCAGGTTCTCCTCCTACAATGAGCAGTTCTTC
NA	TRBV13	TRBJ1-1	NA	CASRPGPQNTEAFF	TGTGCCAGCAGACCGGGACCGCAAAACACTGAAGCTTTCTTT
TRBD2	TRBV28	TRBJ2-7	NA	CAGRSGGASEQYF	TGTGCCGGCCGGTCCGGGGGGGCTTCCGAGCAGTACTTC
NA	TRBV2	TRBJ2-3	NA	CASSDLPGSSDTQYF	TGTGCCAGCAGTGACCTCCCCGGGAGCTCAGATACGCAGTATTTT
NA	TRBV6-2/TRBV6-3	TRBJ1-1	once	CASSYTNWNTEAFF	TGTGCCAGCAGTTACACGAACTGGAACACTGAAGCTTTCTTT
TRBD1	TRBV15	TRBJ2-1	NA	CATTSGQGNEQFF	TGTGCCACCACTTCGGGACAGGGGAATGAGCAGTTCTTC
NA	TRBV11-1	TRBJ2-7	NA	CASSLARLTYEQYF	TGTGCCAGCAGCTTAGCCAGGCTCACCTACGAGCAGTACTTC
NA	TRBV6-2/TRBV6-3	TRBJ1-5	NA	CASSYSGFSSRSPQHF	TGTGCCAGCAGTTACTCCGGGTTTTCGTCCCGTTCGCCCCAGCATTTT
NA	TRBV6-1	TRBJ2-7	NA	CASSETPRGYDEQYF	TGTGCCAGCAGTGAAACCCCTAGGGGGTACGACGAGCAGTACTTC
NA	TRBV20-1	TRBJ1-1	NA	CSARDSQGGDTEAFF	TGCAGTGCTAGGGACTCCCAGGGAGGAGACACTGAAGCTTTCTTT
TRBD1	TRBV9	TRBJ2-2	NA	CASSVDRVVGNTGELFF	TGTGCCAGCAGCGTTGACAGGGTGGTGGGGAACACCGGGGAGCTGTTTTTT
NA	TRBV29-1	TRBJ1-2	NA	CSVVSEQESYGYTF	TGCAGCGTTGTTTCGGAGCAGGAGAGCTATGGCTACACCTTC
NA	TRBV25-1	TRBJ2-1	NA	CASSDVTGSYNEQFF	TGTGCCAGCAGTGACGTAACAGGGTCTTACAATGAGCAGTTCTTC
NA	TRBV29-1	TRBJ2-5	NA	CSVEGLGKETQYF	TGCAGCGTTGAAGGTCTGGGGAAAGAGACCCAGTACTTC
NA	TRBV12-5	TRBJ2-5	NA	CASGSGSWGPQETQYF	TGTGCTAGTGGTAGCGGGTCCTGGGGACCCCAAGAGACCCAGTACTTC
TRBD2	TRBV27	TRBJ2-1	NA	CASSFLRTSYDEQFF	TGTGCCAGCAGTTTCCTCAGGACTAGTTACGATGAGCAGTTCTTC
TRBD2	TRBV13	TRBJ2-7	NA	CASTHLGSGGSYEQYF	TGTGCCAGCACCCACCTGGGGAGCGGGGGGTCCTACGAGCAGTACTTC
TRBD1	TRBV27	TRBJ2-1	NA	CATNPGQGYHEQFF	TGTGCCACCAACCCGGGACAGGGTTATCATGAGCAGTTCTTC
TRBD2	TRBV27	TRBJ2-3	NA	CASSLLLAGGTDTQYF	TGTGCCAGCAGTTTACTACTAGCGGGGGGCACAGATACGCAGTATTTT
TRBD1	TRBV28	TRBJ1-1	once	CASSPDRVSMNTEAFF	TGTGCCAGCAGTCCCGACAGGGTGTCGATGAACACTGAAGCTTTCTTT
TRBD2	TRBV7-9	TRBJ2-1	once	CASSFLADPYNEQFF	TGTGCCAGCAGCTTTCTAGCGGACCCATACAATGAGCAGTTCTTC
TRBD2	TRBV7-3	TRBJ2-1	NA	CASSLTGTSGGAGEQFF	TGTGCCAGCAGCTTAACCGGGACTAGCGGGGGGGCTGGTGAGCAGTTCTTC
NA	TRBV10-3	TRBJ2-2	NA	CAISWRGGSDSGELFF	TGTGCCATCAGTTGGCGCGGCGGATCAGATAGCGGGGAGCTGTTTTTT
TRBD1	TRBV2	TRBJ1-6	NA	CAVTGDYNSPLHF	TGTGCCGTGACAGGGGATTACAATTCACCCCTCCACTTT
NA	TRBV5-4	TRBJ1-5	few	CASSWRGSNQPQHF	TGTGCCAGCAGCTGGAGGGGTAGCAATCAGCCCCAGCATTTT
NA	TRBV11-2	TRBJ2-1	NA	CTSSLRQGLYNEQFF	TGTACCAGCAGCTTGAGGCAGGGGCTCTACAATGAGCAGTTCTTC
NA	TRBV7-9	TRBJ2-1	NA	CASSSGSEQFF	TGTGCCAGCAGCTCCGGCTCTGAGCAGTTCTTC
NA	TRBV7-6	TRBJ2-1	NA	CASSLGAGPYNEQFF	TGTGCCAGCAGCTTAGGGGCAGGGCCCTACAATGAGCAGTTCTTC
TRBD2	TRBV4-1	TRBJ2-5	NA	CASSHAPGASGSLGETQYF	TGCGCCAGCAGCCATGCGCCCGGTGCTAGCGGGAGCTTAGGAGAGACCCAGTACTTC
TRBD2	TRBV12-3/TRBV12-4	TRBJ2-3	NA	CASSFGREGDTQYF	TGTGCCAGCAGTTTCGGGAGGGAGGGGGATACGCAGTATTTT
NA	TRBV21-1	TRBJ1-2	NA	CASSSEQGALDGYTF	TGTGCCAGCAGCTCAGAGCAGGGGGCGCTTGATGGCTACACCTTC
TRBD2	TRBV6-5	TRBJ2-1	NA	CASSWGGFNEQFF	TGTGCCAGCAGTTGGGGGGGATTCAATGAGCAGTTCTTC
NA	TRBV7-9	TRBJ1-1	NA	CASSPKDTFGLWAFF	TGTGCCAGCAGCCCGAAGGACACCTTCGGGTTGTGGGCTTTCTTT
NA	TRBV28	TRBJ2-1	NA	CASSFGRTPNNEQFF	TGTGCCAGCAGTTTTGGTAGGACACCGAACAATGAGCAGTTCTTC
NA	TRBV9	TRBJ2-6	NA	CASSVGQLSGANVLTF	TGTGCCAGCAGCGTTGGGCAGCTCTCTGGGGCCAACGTCCTGACTTTC
NA	TRBV5-4	TRBJ1-5	NA	CASSRWGRDDGQPQHF	TGTGCCAGCAGCCGGTGGGGTCGGGACGACGGGCAGCCCCAGCATTTT
NA	TRBV14	TRBJ1-2	NA	CASSQGGVRVSYGYTF	TGTGCCAGCAGCCAAGGAGGGGTCAGGGTCTCCTATGGCTACACCTTC
NA	TRBV13	TRBJ1-4	NA	CASSLTRLTNEKLFF	TGTGCCAGCAGCTTGACAAGGTTAACTAATGAAAAACTGTTTTTT
TRBD2	TRBV28	TRBJ2-1	NA	CASRKPGGPPNEQFF	TGTGCCAGCAGAAAACCGGGGGGGCCCCCAAATGAGCAGTTCTTC
TRBD1	TRBV25-1	TRBJ1-6	NA	CASSIGQGGSPLHF	TGTGCCAGCAGTATTGGACAGGGAGGATCACCCCTCCACTTT
NA	TRBV2	TRBJ2-1	NA	CASRTLGQNSYNEQFF	TGTGCCAGCCGAACCCTCGGGCAGAACTCCTACAATGAGCAGTTCTTC
TRBD2	TRBV2	TRBJ2-7	NA	CASSGGSPSGEQYF	TGTGCCAGCAGTGGCGGGAGTCCCTCCGGCGAGCAGTACTTC
NA	TRBV6-5	TRBJ2-1	NA	CASSYSRTGHNEQFF	TGTGCCAGCAGTTACTCGAGGACTGGGCACAATGAGCAGTTCTTC